This T cell receptor beta chain was identified in a study of shared clonotypes between healthy human individuals. Some 90 million PBMCs were counted before genomic DNA extraction. Replicate PCRs for unsorted PBMC used 300 ng DNA (about 27,000 T cell genomes). Clones were sequenced by immunoSEQ multiplex PCR, and TCRdb holds only the in-frame ones, with some missing. Of some 96,000 clones in the sample, roughly half were seen once. By its share, this clone is medium-sized. Other DNA sequences of this sample code for an identical CDR3. The V end was cut by 1 base, the J end by 7 bases, with 13 bases between. The CDR3 has 13 amino acids. Germline lookup yields CDR1 GTSNPN and CDR2 SVGIG (reference sequence).

The V and J genes are TRBV30 and TRBJ2-5; TRBD2 might be the D (6 bases). The sequence derives from a middle-aged woman in good health. Some clones in this sample may be carry-over from other donors' samples. The sequenced material came from PBMCs. The DNA for the CDR3 is TGTGCCTGGAGTGGACTAGATGGTGGGACCCAGTACTTC. This gives the protein CAWSGLDGGTQYF.